This T cell receptor beta chain was documented in a study of technical replicates of blood from a handful of donors. The table came from immunoSEQ multiplex PCR; TCRdb's copy has only in-frame clones and leaves some out. The table shows tens of thousands of clones, with roughly nine tenths occurring only once. Sequencing used T cells isolated from PBMCs. This receptor was taken from a human donor in good health.

As DNA, the CDR3 is TGTGCCAGCTCAGGGGGCGGGTACGAGCAGTACTTC. Residues: CASSGGGYEQYF. The chain combines TRBV18 with TRBJ2-7, with D tentatively TRBD1 (6 bases). V was clipped by 5 bases and J by 4 bases, with 9 bases between them. This CDR3 has 12 amino acids. The V gene's germline CDR1 is KGHSH and CDR2 LQKENI.